This T cell receptor beta chain was captured in a study of blood T cells in healthy people across ages. Caucasian individuals from Russia who were healthy and aged roughly 6 to 95 acted as donors. The extraction recovered at least 5.5 micrograms of total RNA per sample. Trimming cost V 8 bases and J 3 bases, with 14 bases left between them. The CDR3 is 14 amino acids. The germline V gene encodes CDR1 MNHNS and CDR2 SASEGT. Through a sample-barcoded 5' primer and a J-beta primer mix, a second PCR was run for roughly 7 to 11 cycles. Using its own MiXCR run on the 5' RACE reads, TCRdb lists one record per CDR3 protein. This sample yields about 720,000 distinct CDR3 sequences, of which 22% are seen a single time; around 22% belongs to the top ten.

Sequencing was done on a sample of blood. The clonotype comes from an older man in good health. J is TRBJ2-1 and V is TRBV6-1; a weak D match, TRBD2 (6 bases). This CDR3 reads CASLRGGVYNEQFF. CDR3 nucleotides: TGTGCCAGCCTAAGGGGCGGGGTCTACAATGAGCAGTTCTTC.